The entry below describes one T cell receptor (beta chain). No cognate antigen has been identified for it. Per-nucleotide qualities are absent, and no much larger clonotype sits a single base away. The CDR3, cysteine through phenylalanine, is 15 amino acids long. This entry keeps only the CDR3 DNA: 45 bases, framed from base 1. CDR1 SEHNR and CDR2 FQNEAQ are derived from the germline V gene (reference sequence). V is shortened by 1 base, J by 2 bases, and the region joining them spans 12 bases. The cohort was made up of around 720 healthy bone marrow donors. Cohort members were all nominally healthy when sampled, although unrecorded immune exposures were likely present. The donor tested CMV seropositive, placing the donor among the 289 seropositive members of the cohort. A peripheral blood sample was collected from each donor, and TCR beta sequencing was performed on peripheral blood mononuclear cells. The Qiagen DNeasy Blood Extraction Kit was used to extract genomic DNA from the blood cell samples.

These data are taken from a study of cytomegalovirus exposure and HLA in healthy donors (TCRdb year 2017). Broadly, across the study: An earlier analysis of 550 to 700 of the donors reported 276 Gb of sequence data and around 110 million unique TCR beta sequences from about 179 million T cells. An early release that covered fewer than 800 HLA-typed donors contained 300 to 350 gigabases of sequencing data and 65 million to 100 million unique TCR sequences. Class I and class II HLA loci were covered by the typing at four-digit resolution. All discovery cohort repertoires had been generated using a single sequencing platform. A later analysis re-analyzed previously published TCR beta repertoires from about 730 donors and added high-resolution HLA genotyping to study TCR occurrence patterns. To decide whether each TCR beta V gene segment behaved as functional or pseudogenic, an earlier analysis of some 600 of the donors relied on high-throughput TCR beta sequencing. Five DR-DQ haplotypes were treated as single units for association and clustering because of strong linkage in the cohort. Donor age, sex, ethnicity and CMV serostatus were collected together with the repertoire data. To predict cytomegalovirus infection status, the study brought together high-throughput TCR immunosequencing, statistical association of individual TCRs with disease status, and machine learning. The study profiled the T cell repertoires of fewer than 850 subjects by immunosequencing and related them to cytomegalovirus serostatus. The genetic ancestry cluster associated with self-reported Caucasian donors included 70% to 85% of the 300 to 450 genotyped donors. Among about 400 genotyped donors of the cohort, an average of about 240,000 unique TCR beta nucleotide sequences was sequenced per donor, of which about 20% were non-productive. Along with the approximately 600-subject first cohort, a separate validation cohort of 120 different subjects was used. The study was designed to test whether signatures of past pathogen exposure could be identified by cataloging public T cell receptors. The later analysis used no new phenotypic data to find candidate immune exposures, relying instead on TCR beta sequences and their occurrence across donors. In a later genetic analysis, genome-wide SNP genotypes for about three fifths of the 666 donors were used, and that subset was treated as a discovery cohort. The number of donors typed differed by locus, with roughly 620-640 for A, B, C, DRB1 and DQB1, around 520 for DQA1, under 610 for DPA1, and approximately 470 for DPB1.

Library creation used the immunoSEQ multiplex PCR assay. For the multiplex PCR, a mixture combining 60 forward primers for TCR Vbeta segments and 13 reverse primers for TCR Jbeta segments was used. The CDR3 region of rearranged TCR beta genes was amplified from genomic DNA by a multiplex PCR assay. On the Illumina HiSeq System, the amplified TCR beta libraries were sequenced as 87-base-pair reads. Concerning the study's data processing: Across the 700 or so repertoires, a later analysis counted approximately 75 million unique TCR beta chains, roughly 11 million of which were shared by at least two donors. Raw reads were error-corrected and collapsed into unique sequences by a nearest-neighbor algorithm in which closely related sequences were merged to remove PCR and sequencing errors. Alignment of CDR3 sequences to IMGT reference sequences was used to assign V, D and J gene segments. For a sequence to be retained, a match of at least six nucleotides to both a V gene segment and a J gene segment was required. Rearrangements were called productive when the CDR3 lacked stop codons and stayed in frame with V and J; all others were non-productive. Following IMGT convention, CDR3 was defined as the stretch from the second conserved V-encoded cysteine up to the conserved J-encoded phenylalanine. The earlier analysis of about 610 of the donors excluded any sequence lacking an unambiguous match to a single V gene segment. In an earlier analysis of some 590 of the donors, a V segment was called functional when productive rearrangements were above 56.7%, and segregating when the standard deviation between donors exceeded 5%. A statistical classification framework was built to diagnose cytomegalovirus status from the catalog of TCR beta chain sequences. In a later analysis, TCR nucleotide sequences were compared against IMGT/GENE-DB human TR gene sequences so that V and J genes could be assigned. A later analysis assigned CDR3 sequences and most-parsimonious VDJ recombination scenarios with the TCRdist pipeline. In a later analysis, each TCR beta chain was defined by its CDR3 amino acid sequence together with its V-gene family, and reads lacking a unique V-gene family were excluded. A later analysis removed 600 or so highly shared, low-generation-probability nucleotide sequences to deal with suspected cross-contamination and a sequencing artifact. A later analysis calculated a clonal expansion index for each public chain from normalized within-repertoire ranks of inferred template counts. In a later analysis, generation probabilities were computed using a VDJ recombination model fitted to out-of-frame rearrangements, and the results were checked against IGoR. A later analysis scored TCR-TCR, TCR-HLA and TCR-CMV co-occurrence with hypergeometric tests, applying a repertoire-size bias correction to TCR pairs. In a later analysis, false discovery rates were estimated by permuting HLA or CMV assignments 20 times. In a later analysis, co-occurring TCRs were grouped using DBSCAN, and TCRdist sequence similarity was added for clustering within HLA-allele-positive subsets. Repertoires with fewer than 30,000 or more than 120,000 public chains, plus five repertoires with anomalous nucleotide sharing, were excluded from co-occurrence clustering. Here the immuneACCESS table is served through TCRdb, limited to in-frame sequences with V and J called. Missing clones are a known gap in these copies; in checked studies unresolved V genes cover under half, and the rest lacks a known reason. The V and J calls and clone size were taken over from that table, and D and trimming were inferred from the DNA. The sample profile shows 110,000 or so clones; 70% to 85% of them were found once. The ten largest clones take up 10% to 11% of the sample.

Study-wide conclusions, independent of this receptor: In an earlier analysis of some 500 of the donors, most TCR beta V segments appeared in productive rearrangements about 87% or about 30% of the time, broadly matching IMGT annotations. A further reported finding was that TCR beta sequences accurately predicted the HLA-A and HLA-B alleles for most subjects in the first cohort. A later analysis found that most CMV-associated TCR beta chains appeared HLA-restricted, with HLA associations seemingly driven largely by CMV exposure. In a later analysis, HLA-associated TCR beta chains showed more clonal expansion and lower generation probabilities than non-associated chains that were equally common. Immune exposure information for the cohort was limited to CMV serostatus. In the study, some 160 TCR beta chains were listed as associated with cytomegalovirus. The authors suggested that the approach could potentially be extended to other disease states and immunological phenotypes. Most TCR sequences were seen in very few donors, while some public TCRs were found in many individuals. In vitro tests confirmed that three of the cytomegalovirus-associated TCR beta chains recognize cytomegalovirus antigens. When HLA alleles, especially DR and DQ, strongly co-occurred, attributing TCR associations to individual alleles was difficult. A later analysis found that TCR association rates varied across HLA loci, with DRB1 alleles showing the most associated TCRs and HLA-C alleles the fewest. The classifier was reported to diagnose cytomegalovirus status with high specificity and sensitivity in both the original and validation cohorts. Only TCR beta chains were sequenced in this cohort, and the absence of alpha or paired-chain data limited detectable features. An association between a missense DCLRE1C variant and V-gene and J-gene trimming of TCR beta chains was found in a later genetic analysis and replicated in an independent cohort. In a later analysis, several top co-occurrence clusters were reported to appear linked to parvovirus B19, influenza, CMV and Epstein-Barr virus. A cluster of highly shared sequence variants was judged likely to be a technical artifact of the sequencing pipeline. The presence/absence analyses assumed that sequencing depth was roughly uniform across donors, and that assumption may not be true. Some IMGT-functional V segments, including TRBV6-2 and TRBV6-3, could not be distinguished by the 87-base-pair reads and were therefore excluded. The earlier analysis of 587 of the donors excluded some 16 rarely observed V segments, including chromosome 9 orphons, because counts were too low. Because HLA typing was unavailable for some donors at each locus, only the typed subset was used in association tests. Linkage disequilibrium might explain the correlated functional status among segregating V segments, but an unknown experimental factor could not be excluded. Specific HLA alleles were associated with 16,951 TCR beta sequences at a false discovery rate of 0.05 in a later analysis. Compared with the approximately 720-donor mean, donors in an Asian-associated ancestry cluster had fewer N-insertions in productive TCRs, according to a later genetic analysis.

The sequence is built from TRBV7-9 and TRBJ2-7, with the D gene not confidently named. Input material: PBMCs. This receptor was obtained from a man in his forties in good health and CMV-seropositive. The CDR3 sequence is CASSLVDTLAYEQYF. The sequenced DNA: TGTGCCAGCAGCTTAGTAGACACTCTCGCCTACGAGCAGTACTTC.